This is a list of T cell receptor beta chains from one sample in a study of PD-1 blockade in classical Hodgkin lymphoma. Using immunoSEQ multiplex PCR, the repertoire was profiled, and TCRdb retains in-frame clones only, with some absent. The sample carries 20,000 to 25,000 clones, over 90% recorded once. Input material: CD4+ T cells from blood. The receptors here all came from a human donor with classical Hodgkin lymphoma. The CDR3 runs from the conserved cysteine through the conserved F or W. Fields, in order: J gene, clone size, V gene, D gene, CDR3 DNA, CDR3 protein. A D gene is named only where the DNA matches it firmly. Clone size, where shown, is once, few, many, or a class for clones that have expanded.

>TRBJ1-1|NA|TRBV4-3|NA
TGCGCCAGCAGCCCCAAGATAGGGACTTTCCAGAGCACTGAAGCTTTCTTT
CASSPKIGTFQSTEAFF
>TRBJ1-1|NA|TRBV7-9|NA
TGTGCCAGCAGCTTAGAGGCCCCACGGGCTTTCTTT
CASSLEAPRAFF
>TRBJ1-5|NA|TRBV27|NA
TGTGCCAGCGGGTGGGGGAGCAATCAGCCCCAGCATTTT
CASGWGSNQPQHF
>TRBJ1-2|NA|TRBV6-1|NA
TGTGCCAGCAGTGAACTCGAGAGCAGGGTCGGTGGCTACACCTTC
CASSELESRVGGYTF
>TRBJ2-1|NA|TRBV7-8|NA
TGTGCCAGCAGCCCTCTCTTAGCGAGTGAGCAGTTCTTC
CASSPLLASEQFF
>TRBJ2-3|NA|TRBV9|NA
TGTGCCAGCAGCGTAGCTGTAGCTTCAGATACGCAGTATTTT
CASSVAVASDTQYF
>TRBJ1-2|NA|TRBV7-2|NA
TGTGCCAGCAGCTTAGGGGGGCGGTTGAGGGGCTACACCTTC
CASSLGGRLRGYTF
>TRBJ2-2|NA|TRBV9|NA
TGTGCCAGCAGCGTAGAGTACACCGGGGAGCTGTTTTTT
CASSVEYTGELFF
>TRBJ2-7|NA|TRBV7-2|TRBD2
TGTGCCAGCAGCTTATCCCTAGCGGGAGGCTACTACGAGCAGTACTTC
CASSLSLAGGYYEQYF
>TRBJ2-2|NA|TRBV7-9|TRBD2
TGTGCCAGCAGCTCCCCCCGGCAGACTAGCGGGAGTATTAGTGAGCTGTTTTTT
CASSSPRQTSGSISELFF
>TRBJ1-2|NA|TRBV5-6|NA
TGTGCCAGCAGCTTGGTCGGGTTTACCTATGGCTACACCTTC
CASSLVGFTYGYTF
>TRBJ2-7|NA|TRBV6-1|NA
TGTGCCAGCAGTGTTTCACTAGTCACCTACGAGCAGTACTTC
CASSVSLVTYEQYF
>TRBJ1-2|NA|TRBV5-6|NA
TGTGCCAGCAGCCGGAAAGGACATCGGGACCGGCATGGCTACACCTTC
CASSRKGHRDRHGYTF
>TRBJ2-1|NA|TRBV9|NA
TGTGCCAGCAGCGTAGCTACAGGAGCTCGTGAGCAGTTCTTC
CASSVATGAREQFF
>TRBJ1-1|few|TRBV7-9|TRBD1
TGTGCCAGTTTCCCGGGACAGTTTGACACTGAAGCTTTCTTT
CASFPGQFDTEAFF
>TRBJ1-4|NA|TRBV6-1|NA
TGTGCCAGCAGTGAAGGGACCCATGAAAAACTGTTTTTT
CASSEGTHEKLFF
>TRBJ2-1|once|TRBV5-4|NA
TGTGCCAGCAGCTTTTCGGGGTCCCTTGAGCAGTTCTTC
CASSFSGSLEQFF
>TRBJ2-5|NA|TRBV18|NA
TGTGCCACCTCCCTTAGTGTTGGAGAGACCCAGTACTTC
CATSLSVGETQYF
>TRBJ2-2|once|TRBV15|TRBD2
TGTGCCACCAGCATAGGCGGGAGGCAAACCGGGGAGCTGTTTTTT
CATSIGGRQTGELFF
>TRBJ1-1|NA|TRBV9|NA
TGTGCCAGCAGCGACAGCGGCGGTTCGCGAGCTTTCTTT
CASSDSGGSRAFF
>TRBJ2-7|NA|TRBV11-1|TRBD1
TGTGCCAGCAGTTGGGACAGACTCTACGAGCAGTACTTC
CASSWDRLYEQYF
>TRBJ1-2|NA|TRBV5-5|TRBD1
TGTGCCAGCAGCTCCACAGGGGGCACGGGCTATGGCTACACCTTC
CASSSTGGTGYGYTF
>TRBJ1-2|NA|TRBV7-9|NA
TGTGCCAGCAGCTTAGCAGGTCCTTATGGCTACACCTTC
CASSLAGPYGYTF
>TRBJ2-3|NA|TRBV5-8|TRBD1
TGTGCCAGCAGCCGCGGGACAGGGATGGTCCCAGATACGCAGTATTTT
CASSRGTGMVPDTQYF
>TRBJ2-3|NA|TRBV10-3|NA
TGTGCCACCCGTCTTGCCGGGGAAGATACGCAGTATTTT
CATRLAGEDTQYF
>TRBJ2-3|NA|TRBV6-5|TRBD2
TGTGCCAGCAGGGGGCGGGGGATTCGAACAGATACGCAGTATTTT
CASRGRGIRTDTQYF
>TRBJ2-7|NA|TRBV6-5|TRBD1
TGTGCCAGCAGTTTCAGGGGGCTTGAGCAGTACTTC
CASSFRGLEQYF
>TRBJ1-1|NA|TRBV7-7|NA
TGTGCCAGCAGTTCCACAGTGAACACTGAAGCTTTCTTT
CASSSTVNTEAFF
>TRBJ2-5|NA|TRBV5-1|NA
TGCGCCAGCAGCTTGGACCGGAACCAAGAGACCCAGTACTTC
CASSLDRNQETQYF
>TRBJ1-1|NA|TRBV19|TRBD1
TGTGCCAGTAGTACCGGGACAGGGGCCTCTGAAGCTTTCTTT
CASSTGTGASEAFF